A single TCR beta chain is shown here with its context. Its antigen is not known. This record belongs to a study of Ad26.COV2.S vaccination and SARS-CoV-2 variants. Study-wide results and caveats: Spike-specific TCR breadth in vaccine recipients exceeded that seen in placebo recipients.

Assay: immunoSEQ multiplex PCR; the TCRdb copy retains only in-frame clones and omits some. The data contain 300,000 to 400,000 clones, 90% of them singletons. Described treatment: around 19 received Ad26.COV2.S at low or high dose, single or two shots; about five received placebo; per-sample allocation not given. Day 63 after the first injection of vaccine or placebo was the sampling time. It was an adult aged 18-55 years in Boston who was the donor. Specimen: peripheral blood, collected in a trial of Ad26.COV2.S vaccine versus placebo. The clonotype comes from a person between 18 and 65 years old who received the Ad26.COV2.S COVID-19 vaccine or a placebo.

CDR3 protein: CASSSPGQGSSEQFF. In nucleotides, the CDR3 is TGTGCCAGCAGCTCACCGGGACAGGGATCGTCTGAGCAGTTCTTC. The chain recombines TRBV11-3 with TRBJ2-1; 9 nucleotides line up with TRBD1. The V gene end was trimmed by 4 bases and the J gene end by 9 bases; junction bases not matched to a gene: 10. The germline V gene has CDR1 SGHNT and CDR2 YENEEA. The CDR3 is 15 residues long.